Listed below are T cell receptor beta chains from one sample, sequenced in a study of T cell repertoires in ileal Crohn's disease. Repertoires were generated with immunoSEQ multiplex PCR, while TCRdb's copy carries only in-frame clones and drops some. The data show about 5,700 clones, around 84% seen once. The sequencing sample was made of ileal tissue. Source of these receptors: an adult with Crohn's disease. Each CDR3 is given with its conserved first and last residue. The D gene is left open where the match is weak. Only some rows state a clone size, as once, few, many or a class for expanded clones.

v_call	clone_size	d_call	j_call	cdr3_aa	cdr3_nt
TRBV30	.	.	TRBJ1-4	CACGATNEKLFF	TGTGCCTGCGGTGCAACTAATGAAAAACTGTTTTTT
TRBV9	.	.	TRBJ1-5	CASSAGGGSNQPQHF	TGTGCCAGCAGCGCGGGGGGGGGAAGCAATCAGCCCCAGCATTTT
TRBV28	.	TRBD1	TRBJ1-4	CASSSTGVVREKLFF	TGTGCCAGCAGTTCCACAGGGGTTGTTCGTGAAAAACTGTTTTTT
TRBV5-1	.	TRBD2	TRBJ2-5	CASREAGGNQETQYF	TGCGCCAGCAGGGAAGCGGGGGGAAACCAAGAGACCCAGTACTTC
TRBV4-2	.	TRBD1	TRBJ2-4	CASSLGQGRDRTNIQYF	TGTGCCAGCAGCCTGGGACAGGGGAGGGATCGGACAAACATTCAGTACTTC
TRBV27	.	TRBD1	TRBJ2-1	CASRYRDRALNEQFF	TGTGCCAGCAGATACCGGGACAGGGCCCTCAATGAGCAGTTCTTC
TRBV25-1	.	.	TRBJ2-7	CASSDWPYEQYF	TGTGCCAGCAGTGATTGGCCCTACGAGCAGTACTTC
TRBV7-7	.	TRBD2	TRBJ2-2	CASSLGGSATGELFF	TGTGCCAGCAGCTTAGGCGGGAGTGCCACCGGGGAGCTGTTTTTT
TRBV5-1	.	.	TRBJ2-5	CASSLNTAEETQYF	TGCGCCAGCAGCTTGAATACGGCGGAAGAGACCCAGTACTTC
TRBV7-2	once	TRBD1	TRBJ1-5	CASSLEGAGGNQPQHF	TGTGCCAGCAGCTTAGAGGGGGCTGGGGGCAATCAGCCCCAGCATTTT
TRBV30	.	.	TRBJ2-7	CAWSGVSSSYEQYF	TGTGCCTGGAGCGGGGTCTCCAGCTCCTACGAGCAGTACTTC
TRBV7-3	.	TRBD1	TRBJ1-2	CASSPGTGALNYGYTF	TGTGCCAGCAGCCCGGGGACAGGGGCCCTGAACTATGGCTACACCTTC
TRBV5-5	once	.	TRBJ1-4	CASSLAFGSSNEKLFF	TGTGCCAGCAGCTTGGCCTTCGGCAGCTCTAATGAAAAACTGTTTTTT
TRBV5-4	once	.	TRBJ1-2	CASSLRGPAGYTF	TGTGCCAGCAGCTTACGGGGGCCGGCTGGCTACACCTTC
TRBV7-9	.	.	TRBJ1-3	CASSLDGGARSGNTIYF	TGTGCCAGCAGCTTAGACGGGGGGGCTCGCTCTGGAAACACCATATATTTT
TRBV4-3	.	TRBD1	TRBJ1-2	CASSQDVNRGGGYTF	TGCGCCAGCAGCCAAGATGTCAACAGGGGAGGGGGCTACACCTTC
TRBV5-6	.	TRBD1	TRBJ2-7	CASSRGQGWGEQYF	TGTGCCAGCAGCAGGGGACAGGGGTGGGGCGAGCAGTACTTC
TRBV6-1	few	.	TRBJ2-7	CASSVYEGQYYEQYF	TGTGCCAGCAGTGTGTACGAAGGACAGTACTACGAGCAGTACTTC
TRBV29-1	once	.	TRBJ2-5	CSVGREVRETQYF	TGCAGCGTTGGTAGGGAGGTGCGGGAGACCCAGTACTTC
TRBV6-1	.	.	TRBJ1-1	CATAENTEAFF	TGTGCCACCGCCGAGAACACTGAAGCTTTCTTT
TRBV6-5	.	.	TRBJ1-1	CASVLDREAFF	TGTGCCAGCGTTCTTGACAGGGAAGCTTTCTTT
TRBV5-6	few	.	TRBJ1-2	CASSWGENVYGYTF	TGTGCCAGCAGCTGGGGGGAAAATGTCTATGGCTACACCTTC
TRBV6-5	once	TRBD1	TRBJ2-7	CASSYKQGAREQYF	TGTGCCAGCAGTTACAAACAGGGGGCGAGAGAGCAGTACTTC
TRBV5-1	.	TRBD1	TRBJ2-1	CASSRGQGPDEQFF	TGCGCCAGCAGCAGAGGACAGGGGCCTGATGAGCAGTTCTTC
TRBV19	.	TRBD2	TRBJ2-2	CASSPSGGASGELFF	TGTGCCAGTAGTCCTAGCGGGGGGGCCTCCGGGGAGCTGTTTTTT
TRBV4-1	.	.	TRBJ2-5	CASSQERGREETQYF	TGCGCCAGCAGCCAAGAACGGGGGCGGGAAGAGACCCAGTACTTC
TRBV7-3	.	.	TRBJ2-2	CASSPTGGTVYTGELFF	TGTGCCAGCAGCCCTACGGGCGGGACAGTCTACACCGGGGAGCTGTTTTTT
TRBV27	.	TRBD1	TRBJ1-3	CASSKLGTEGNTIYF	TGTGCCAGCAGTAAGCTCGGGACAGAAGGGAACACCATATATTTT
TRBV6-5	.	.	TRBJ1-4	CASRARGSTNEKLFF	TGTGCCAGCAGAGCTAGAGGGTCGACTAATGAAAAACTGTTTTTT
TRBV7-3	.	.	TRBJ2-1	CASSLTGTEPYNEQFF	TGTGCCAGCAGCTTAACGGGAACGGAACCCTACAATGAGCAGTTCTTC
TRBV7-8	.	.	TRBJ1-1	CASSLLTGITSNTEAFF	TGTGCCAGCAGCTTACTGACGGGAATCACCTCGAACACTGAAGCTTTCTTT
TRBV27	.	TRBD1	TRBJ2-7	CASSPEDGTVLEQYF	TGTGCCAGCAGTCCAGAGGACGGGACAGTTCTAGAGCAGTACTTC
TRBV27	.	TRBD2	TRBJ2-3	CATPLLAGAHTQYF	TGTGCCACCCCCCTACTAGCGGGAGCACATACGCAGTATTTT
TRBV4-3	.	.	TRBJ2-3	CASSAGSRDTQYF	TGCGCCAGCAGCGCGGGGTCACGGGATACGCAGTATTTT
TRBV6-1	.	.	TRBJ2-3	CASSDRGTGLWDTQYF	TGTGCCAGCAGTGATAGGGGGACGGGCCTCTGGGATACGCAGTATTTT
TRBV6-6	.	.	TRBJ2-5	CASSPGVAQYF	TGTGCCAGCAGCCCGGGGGTGGCCCAGTACTTC
TRBV29-1	.	.	TRBJ2-7	CSVGRGHYEQYF	TGCAGCGTGGGCAGGGGACACTACGAGCAGTACTTC
TRBV4-2	.	.	TRBJ2-1	CASSQVVGPGSHNGDEQFF	TGTGCCAGCAGCCAAGTTGTTGGCCCGGGGTCCCATAACGGGGATGAGCAGTTCTTC
TRBV5-4	.	.	TRBJ2-2	CASSLWGGELFF	TGTGCCAGCAGCTTGTGGGGGGGGGAGCTGTTTTTT
TRBV11-3	.	TRBD2	TRBJ2-1	CASSLGGGRYNEQFF	TGTGCCAGCAGCTTAGGGGGGGGACGGTACAATGAGCAGTTCTTC
TRBV4-3	.	.	TRBJ2-3	CASSGGGSMDTQYF	TGCGCCAGCAGCGGGGGAGGTAGTATGGATACGCAGTATTTT
TRBV11-2	.	.	TRBJ2-7	CASSLALGSRPYEQYF	TGTGCCAGCAGCTTAGCCCTAGGTAGCAGACCATACGAGCAGTACTTC
TRBV7-6	few	TRBD1	TRBJ1-2	CASSFLRQGGGDYGYTF	TGTGCCAGCAGCTTTTTGAGACAGGGCGGAGGAGACTATGGCTACACCTTC
TRBV6-5	few	TRBD2	TRBJ2-3	CASSSLTSGGWNTQYF	TGTGCCAGCAGTTCATTGACTAGCGGGGGGTGGAATACGCAGTATTTT
TRBV19	.	TRBD2	TRBJ2-7	CASQAGGSEQYF	TGTGCCAGCCAAGCGGGGGGGAGCGAGCAGTACTTC
TRBV2	.	.	TRBJ1-1	CASSLGPAFF	TGTGCCAGCAGCCTCGGTCCCGCTTTCTTT
TRBV5-6	.	.	TRBJ1-2	CASSLISTRTYGYTF	TGTGCCAGCAGCTTGATTAGTACCAGGACCTATGGCTACACCTTC
TRBV6-6	.	.	TRBJ2-3	CASTQPTTDTQYF	TGTGCCAGCACACAGCCTACCACAGATACGCAGTATTTT
TRBV28	.	.	TRBJ1-3	CASRGAGNGNTIYF	TGTGCCAGCAGGGGCGCAGGGAACGGAAACACCATATATTTT
TRBV6-1	.	.	TRBJ1-1	CASTLTGEAFF	TGTGCCAGCACCCTGACAGGCGAAGCTTTCTTT
TRBV11-2	.	.	TRBJ2-3	CASSLSVNTDTQYF	TGTGCCAGCAGCTTATCCGTTAACACAGATACGCAGTATTTT
TRBV19	.	.	TRBJ2-2	CASSFNTALANTGELFF	TGTGCCAGTAGTTTCAACACGGCACTCGCGAACACCGGGGAGCTGTTTTTT
TRBV4-3	few	.	TRBJ2-2	CASSQGNTGELFF	TGCGCCAGCAGCCAAGGAAACACCGGGGAGCTGTTTTTT
TRBV5-4	.	.	TRBJ2-2	CASSPGTDLYGELFF	TGTGCCAGCAGTCCCGGGACCGACCTCTACGGGGAGCTGTTTTTT
TRBV4-3	.	.	TRBJ1-4	CASSQTGVGARITNEKLFF	TGCGCCAGCAGCCAGACGGGAGTGGGGGCGCGGATTACGAATGAAAAACTGTTTTTT
TRBV5-4	.	.	TRBJ1-2	CASSLDGYGYTF	TGTGCCAGCAGCCTGGACGGTTATGGCTACACCTTC
TRBV5-6	.	TRBD1	TRBJ2-1	CASSSGGQGYNEQFF	TGTGCCAGCAGCTCGGGGGGACAGGGTTACAATGAGCAGTTCTTC
TRBV15	.	TRBD1	TRBJ2-7	CATSSRGTGNEQYF	TGTGCCACCAGCTCCCGTGGGACAGGGAACGAGCAGTACTTC
TRBV10-3	.	TRBD2	TRBJ2-3	CAIRRLAGPTDTQYF	TGTGCCATCAGGAGACTAGCGGGGCCCACAGATACGCAGTATTTT